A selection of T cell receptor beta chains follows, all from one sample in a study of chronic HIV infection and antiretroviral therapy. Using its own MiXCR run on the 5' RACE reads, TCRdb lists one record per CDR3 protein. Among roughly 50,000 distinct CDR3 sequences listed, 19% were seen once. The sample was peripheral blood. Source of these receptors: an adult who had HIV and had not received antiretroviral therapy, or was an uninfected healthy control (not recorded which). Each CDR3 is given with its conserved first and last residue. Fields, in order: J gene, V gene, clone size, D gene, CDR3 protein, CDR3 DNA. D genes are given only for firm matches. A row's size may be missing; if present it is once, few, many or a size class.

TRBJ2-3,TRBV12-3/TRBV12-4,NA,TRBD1,CASTPDRGSDTQYF,TGTGCCAGCACCCCGGACAGGGGTTCAGATACGCAGTATTTT
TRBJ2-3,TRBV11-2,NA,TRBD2,CASSLEASGLRTDTQYF,TGTGCCAGCAGCTTAGAAGCTAGCGGACTTCGCACAGATACGCAGTATTTT
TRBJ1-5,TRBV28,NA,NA,CASSQTAGRYNQPQHF,TGTGCCAGCAGCCAAACGGCGGGCAGATACAATCAGCCCCAGCATTTT
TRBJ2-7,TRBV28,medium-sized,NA,CASKKMPGISYEQYF,TGTGCCAGCAAGAAAATGCCCGGGATTTCCTACGAGCAGTACTTC
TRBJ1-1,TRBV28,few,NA,CASRGTGNTEAFF,TGTGCCAGCAGAGGGACGGGGAACACTGAAGCTTTCTTT
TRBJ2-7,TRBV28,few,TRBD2,CASTSFSGTSVYYEQYF,TGTGCCAGCACCTCCTTCTCCGGGACTAGCGTATACTACGAGCAGTACTTC
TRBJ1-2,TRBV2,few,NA,CASSRDQGNYGYTF,TGTGCCAGCAGTCGGGACCAGGGGAACTATGGCTACACCTTC
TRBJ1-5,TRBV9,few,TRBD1,CASSAQGSNQPQHF,TGTGCCAGCAGCGCACAGGGGTCCAATCAGCCCCAGCATTTT
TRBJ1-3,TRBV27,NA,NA,CASSQGVFPGNTIYF,TGTGCCAGCAGCCAAGGAGTTTTTCCTGGAAACACCATATATTTT
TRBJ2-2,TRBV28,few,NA,CASSLLVRVNTGELFF,TGTGCCAGCAGTTTATTGGTCAGGGTGAACACCGGGGAGCTGTTTTTT
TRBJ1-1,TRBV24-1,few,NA,CATSDLGGDPLRGNTEAFF,TGTGCCACCAGTGATTTGGGTGGGGACCCGCTTCGGGGGAACACTGAAGCTTTCTTT
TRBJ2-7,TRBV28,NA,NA,CASSPAYEQYF,TGTGCCAGCAGCCCTGCCTACGAGCAGTACTTC
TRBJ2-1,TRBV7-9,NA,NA,CATSRPLDNEQFF,TGTGCCACCTCCCGGCCCCTCGACAATGAGCAGTTCTTC
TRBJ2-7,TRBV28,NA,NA,CASKSRGLRSYEQYF,TGTGCCAGCAAGTCGAGGGGCCTGCGCTCCTACGAGCAGTACTTC
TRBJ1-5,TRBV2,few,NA,CASRRGNQPQHF,TGTGCCAGCAGGAGGGGCAATCAGCCCCAGCATTTT
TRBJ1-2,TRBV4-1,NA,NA,CASSQLGTRGGGYTF,TGCGCCAGCAGCCAATTGGGGACCCGTGGGGGTGGCTACACCTTC
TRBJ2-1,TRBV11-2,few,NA,CASSLRTDNEQFF,TGTGCCAGCAGCTTAAGGACGGACAATGAGCAGTTCTTC
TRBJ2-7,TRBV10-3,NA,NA,CAISEPRQPYSYEQYF,TGTGCCATCAGTGAGCCCCGACAGCCTTACTCCTACGAGCAGTACTTC
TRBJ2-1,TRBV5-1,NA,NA,CASSYVSYNEQFF,TGCGCCAGCAGCTATGTCTCCTACAATGAGCAGTTCTTC
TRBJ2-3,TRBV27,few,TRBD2,CASRIPGLPVDTQYF,TGTGCCAGCAGGATACCGGGACTACCTGTAGATACGCAGTATTTT
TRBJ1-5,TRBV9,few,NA,CASSLSLQGSNQPQHF,TGTGCCAGCAGCCTATCTTTACAGGGAAGCAATCAGCCCCAGCATTTT
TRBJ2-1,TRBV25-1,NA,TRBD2,CASSDSGLAGSSWNEQFF,TGTGCCAGCAGTGATTCCGGACTAGCGGGTTCCAGCTGGAATGAGCAGTTCTTC
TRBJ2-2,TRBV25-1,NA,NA,CASSATVMSTGELFF,TGTGCCAGCAGTGCGACAGTGATGAGCACCGGGGAGCTGTTTTTT
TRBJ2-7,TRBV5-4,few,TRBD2,CASSLLGGAYEQYF,TGTGCCAGCAGCTTGCTGGGGGGGGCCTACGAGCAGTACTTC
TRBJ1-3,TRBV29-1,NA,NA,CSVGTLSGNTIYF,TGCAGCGTTGGGACCCTCTCTGGAAACACCATATATTTT
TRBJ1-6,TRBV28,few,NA,CASSLSNSPLHF,TGTGCCAGCAGTTTATCCAATTCACCCCTCCACTTT
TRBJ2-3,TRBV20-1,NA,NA,CSARVGGRSTDTQYF,TGCAGTGCTAGAGTTGGGGGTCGTTCCACAGATACGCAGTATTTT
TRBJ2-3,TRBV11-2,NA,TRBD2,CASSLGLLSGRATDTQYF,TGTGCCAGCAGCTTAGGCCTACTTAGCGGGAGGGCCACAGATACGCAGTATTTT
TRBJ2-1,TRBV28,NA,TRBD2,CASGTSVTFSYNEQFF,TGTGCCAGTGGGACTAGCGTCACTTTCTCCTACAATGAGCAGTTCTTC
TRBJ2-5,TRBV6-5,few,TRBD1,CASSYPRDSQYF,TGTGCCAGCAGTTACCCCCGGGACAGCCAGTACTTC
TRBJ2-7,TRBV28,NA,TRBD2,CASSLSVGLAFYEQYF,TGTGCCAGCAGTTTATCCGTAGGACTAGCCTTTTACGAGCAGTACTTC
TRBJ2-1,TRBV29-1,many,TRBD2,CSVATSANEQFF,TGCAGCGTTGCGACTAGCGCCAATGAGCAGTTCTTC
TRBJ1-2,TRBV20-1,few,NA,CSAKDHYGYTF,TGCAGTGCCAAGGACCACTATGGCTACACCTTC
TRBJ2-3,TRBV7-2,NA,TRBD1,CASSSGQGPPDTQYF,TGTGCCAGCAGCTCCGGACAGGGCCCACCAGATACGCAGTATTTT
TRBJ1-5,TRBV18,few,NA,CASSPSAGGIQPQHF,TGTGCCAGCTCACCTTCGGCGGGAGGTATTCAGCCCCAGCATTTT